The clone carrying this T cell receptor (beta chain) was seen only a few times. Its target is not known. Germline CDR1 reads LGHNA; CDR2 reads YNFKEQ. This CDR3 is 16 amino acids long. The germline V and J ends were trimmed by 4 bases and 0 bases, with 12 bases remaining between them. This sample was taken from a study of persistence of HIV-infected CD4 T cells. Lysates of CMV-infected fibroblasts at 10 ug/mL stimulated these cells. Sorting selected CD4+ T cells upregulating both CD40 ligand and CD69. This was the immunoSEQ version 4 assay in survey mode. Clones were read by immunoSEQ multiplex PCR, and TCRdb kept only the in-frame ones, dropping some. The sample has several thousand clones, around two thirds seen once; the top ten hold 30% to 50%.

The V gene is TRBV4-2, the J gene TRBJ1-4; D is uncertain. The TCR sequence derives from an adult man with HIV who was CMV-seropositive. Material: CD4+ T cells sorted from PBMCs after roughly 18-hour stimulation, obtained from a patient who received antiretroviral therapy. The CDR3 sequence: CASSPPPGATNEKLFF. The DNA for the CDR3 is TGTGCCAGCAGCCCCCCTCCAGGCGCAACTAATGAAAAACTGTTTTTT.